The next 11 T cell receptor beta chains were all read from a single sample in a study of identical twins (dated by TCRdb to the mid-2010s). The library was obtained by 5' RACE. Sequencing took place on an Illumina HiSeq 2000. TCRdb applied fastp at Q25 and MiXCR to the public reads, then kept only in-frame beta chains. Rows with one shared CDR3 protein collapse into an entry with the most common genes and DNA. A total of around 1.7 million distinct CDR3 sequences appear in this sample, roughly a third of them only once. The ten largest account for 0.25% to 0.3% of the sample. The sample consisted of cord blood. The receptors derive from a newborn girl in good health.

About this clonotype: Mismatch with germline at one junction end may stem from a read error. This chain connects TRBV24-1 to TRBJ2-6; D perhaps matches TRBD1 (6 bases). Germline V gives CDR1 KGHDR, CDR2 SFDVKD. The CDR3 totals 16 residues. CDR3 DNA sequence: TGTGCCACCAGTGCCGTTACAGGATCAGGGGCCAACGTCCCGACTTTC. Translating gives CATSAVTGSGANVPTF.

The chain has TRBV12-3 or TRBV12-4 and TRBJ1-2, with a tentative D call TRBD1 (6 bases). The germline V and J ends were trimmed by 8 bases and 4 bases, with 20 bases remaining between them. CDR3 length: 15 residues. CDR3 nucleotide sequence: TGTGCCAGCGCCTCACAGGGAAGGATGGCCTATGGCTACACCTTC. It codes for CASASQGRMAYGYTF.

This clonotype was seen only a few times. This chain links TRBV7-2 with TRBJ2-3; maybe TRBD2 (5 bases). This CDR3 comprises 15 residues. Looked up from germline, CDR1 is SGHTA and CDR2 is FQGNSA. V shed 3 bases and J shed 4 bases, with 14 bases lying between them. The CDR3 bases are TGTGCCAGCAGCTTGGTGGAGGCCATCGCAGATACGCAGTATTTT. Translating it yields CASSLVEAIADTQYF. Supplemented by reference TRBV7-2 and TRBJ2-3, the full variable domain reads GAGVSQSPSNKVTEKGKDVELRCDPISGHTALYWYRQSLGQGLEFLIYFQGNSAPDKSGLPSDRFSAERTGGSVSTLTIQRTQQEDSAVYLCASSLVEAIADTQYFGPGTRLTVL.

The CDR3 coding sequence is TGCGCCAGCAGCCAAACTACAGGGGAGCAGTACTTC. This sequence encodes CASSQTTGEQYF. This sequence joins TRBV4-1 and TRBJ2-7; perhaps TRBD1 as D (6 bases). V dropped 2 bases and J dropped 7 bases, with 9 bases sitting between them. CDR1 and CDR2 (germline): MGHRA, YSYEKL. The CDR3 covers 12 residues.

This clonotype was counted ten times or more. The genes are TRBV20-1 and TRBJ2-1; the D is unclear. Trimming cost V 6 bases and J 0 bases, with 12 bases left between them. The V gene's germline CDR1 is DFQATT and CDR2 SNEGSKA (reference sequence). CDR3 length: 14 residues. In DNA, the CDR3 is TGCAGTGCGACGTGGGGAAGCTCCTACAATGAGCAGTTCTTC. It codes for CSATWGSSYNEQFF.

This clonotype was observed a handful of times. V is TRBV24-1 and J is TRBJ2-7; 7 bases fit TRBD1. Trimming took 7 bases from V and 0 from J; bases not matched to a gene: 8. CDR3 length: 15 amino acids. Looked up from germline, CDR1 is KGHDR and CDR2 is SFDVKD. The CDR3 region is CATSKTGPLSYEQYF. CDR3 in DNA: TGTGCCACCAGCAAGACAGGGCCCCTCTCCTACGAGCAGTACTTC.

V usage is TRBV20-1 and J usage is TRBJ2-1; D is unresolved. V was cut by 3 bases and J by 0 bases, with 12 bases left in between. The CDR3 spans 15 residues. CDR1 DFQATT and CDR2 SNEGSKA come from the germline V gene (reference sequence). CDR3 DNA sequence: TGCAGTGCTAGCCCACTCTACTCCTCCTACAATGAGCAGTTCTTC. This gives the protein CSASPLYSSYNEQFF.

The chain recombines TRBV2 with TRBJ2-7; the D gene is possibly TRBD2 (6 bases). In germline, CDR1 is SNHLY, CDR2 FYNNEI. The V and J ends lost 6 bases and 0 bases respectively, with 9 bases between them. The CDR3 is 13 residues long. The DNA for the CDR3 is TGTGCCAGCAGGGTCGGGAGCTCCTACGAGCAGTACTTC. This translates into CASRVGSSYEQYF. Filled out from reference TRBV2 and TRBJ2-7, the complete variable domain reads EPEVTQTPSHQVTQMGQEVILRCVPISNHLYFYWYRQILGQKVEFLVSFYNNEISEKSEIFDDQFSVERPDGSNFTLKIRSTKLEDSAMYFCASRVGSSYEQYFGPGTRLTVT.

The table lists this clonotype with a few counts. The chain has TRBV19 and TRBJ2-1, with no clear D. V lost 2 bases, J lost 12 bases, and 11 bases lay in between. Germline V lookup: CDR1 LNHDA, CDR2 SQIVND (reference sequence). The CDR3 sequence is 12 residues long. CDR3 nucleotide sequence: TGTGCCAGTAGTATACCGGGTACGGTGCAGTTCTTC. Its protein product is CASSIPGTVQFF.

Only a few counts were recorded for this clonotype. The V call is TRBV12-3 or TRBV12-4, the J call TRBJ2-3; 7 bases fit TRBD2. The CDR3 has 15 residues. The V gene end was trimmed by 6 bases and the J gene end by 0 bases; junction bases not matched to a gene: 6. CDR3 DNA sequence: TGTGCCAGCAGACTCTCTAGCGGTAGCACAGATACGCAGTATTTT. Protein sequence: CASRLSSGSTDTQYF.

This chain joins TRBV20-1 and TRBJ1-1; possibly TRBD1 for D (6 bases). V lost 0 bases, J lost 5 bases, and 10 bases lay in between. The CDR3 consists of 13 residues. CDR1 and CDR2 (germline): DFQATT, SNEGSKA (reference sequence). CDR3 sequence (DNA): TGCAGTGCTAGAGAACAGGGTCGGACTGAAGCTTTCTTT. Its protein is CSAREQGRTEAFF.